This is a list of T cell receptor beta chains from one sample in a study of blood T cell repertoires in COVID-19. Sequencing was performed with immunoSEQ multiplex PCR; in TCRdb, only in-frame clones are kept and a portion is missing. The sample lists a few hundred thousand clones; roughly 88% were seen once. Sequences were obtained from peripheral blood. These receptors were taken from a woman aged 25 to 45 with active or convalescent COVID-19. CDR3s include the opening cysteine and the closing phenylalanine or tryptophan. The order of the fields is D gene, V gene, CDR3 protein. The D gene is left open where the match is weak.

- TRBV7-2 CASSLPGGPQGNTIYF
- TRBV9 CASSVQGNNSPLHF
- TRBV3-1/TRBV3-2 CASSLQREKLFF
- TRBV5-5 CASSLDGDTEAFF
- TRBV7-2 CASSLAGRSSNQPQHF
TRBD1 TRBV2 CASSEVPQGAGYTF
TRBD2 TRBV10-3 CAISASSGGNEQFF
TRBD2 TRBV9 CASSVDPSRASGSTDTQYF
TRBD1 TRBV2 CASSDARQGPGNTIYF
- TRBV19 CAVAPTGSYNEQFF
TRBD1 TRBV23-1 CASSHLDRAGYGYTF
- TRBV9 CASSVGASVEQYF
- TRBV19 CASQRGDGGAGELFF
- TRBV30 CAWSRSNEQFF
- TRBV2 CASVRGTMNTEAFF
- TRBV7-2 CASSAGTAYEQYF
TRBD1 TRBV6-2/TRBV6-3 CASSNDRGNTEAFF
- TRBV10-1 CASVAVRGTGELFF
- TRBV6-6 CASKDSTVNTEAFF
TRBD1 TRBV28 CASSFRDRGNTEAFF
TRBD1 TRBV18 CASSPVPGTGLGYTF
- TRBV6-4 CASSDREGGLNEQFF
- TRBV7-2 CASSFGTAFGYTF
- TRBV30 CAWRFREGTEAFF
- TRBV4-3 CASSQGPYSPLHF
- TRBV7-2 CASSFQAASGANVLTF
- TRBV7-9 CASSFPQAPLHF
TRBD1 TRBV5-4 CASSLSDRGRGNTIYF
TRBD1 TRBV4-2 CASSQGTGQRNSPLHF
TRBD2 TRBV3-1/TRBV3-2 CASSQAGTSGGGTYNEQFF
- TRBV28 CASSLFRDEQFF
- TRBV7-2 CASSRQSSYEQYF
TRBD1 TRBV2 CASSDQGAAYEQYF
- TRBV3-1/TRBV3-2 CASSWQRGSPLHF
TRBD2 TRBV3-1/TRBV3-2 CASSQESAGGETQYF
- TRBV11-2 CASSFVETQETQYF
- TRBV14 CASSQQTGLNTEAFF